A single sample gave rise to the 8 T cell receptor beta chains below, sequenced in a study of blood T cells in healthy people across ages. The authors ran a second PCR of about 7 to 11 cycles using a sample-barcoded 5' primer and a J-beta primer mix. TCRdb called the 5' RACE reads again in MiXCR, with one record for every CDR3 protein. The sample gives fewer than 900,000 distinct CDR3 sequences, around 49% of which show up once; 25% to 35% is in the top ten. The sample taken for sequencing was blood. These receptors were obtained from a woman aged 55-70 years in good health.

There are a few counts of this clonotype. The genes are TRBV7-3 and TRBJ2-1, with D perhaps given as TRBD1 or TRBD2 (5 bases each). This CDR3 is built from 16 residues. Trimming pared 2 bases from V and 3 bases from J, leaving 14 bases between. Germline V gene lookup returns CDR1 SGHTA and CDR2 FQGTGA. CDR3 coding DNA: TGTGCCAGCAGCTTATTAGCCGGGACGGACTACAATGAGCAGTTCTTC. This translates into CASSLLAGTDYNEQFF.

This clonotype was observed a handful of times. The chain recombines TRBV10-3 with TRBJ1-2; D remains ambiguous. Germline V gives CDR1 ENHRY, CDR2 SYGVKD. V was pared by 3 bases and J by 3 bases, with 8 bases between. This CDR3 contains 13 residues. CDR3 sequence reads: CAISEIQDYGYTF. The CDR3 DNA follows: TGTGCCATCAGTGAAATTCAGGACTATGGCTACACCTTC.

This chain connects TRBV9 to TRBJ2-3; possible D gene TRBD2, 6 bases. CDR3 size: 14 residues. Germline CDR1 SGDLS, CDR2 YYNGEE. The ends were cut back, 0 bases at V and 4 bases at J, with 9 bases in the middle. In DNA, the CDR3 is TGTGCCAGCAGCGTAGTCACGGGAGCAGATACGCAGTATTTT. As protein: CASSVVTGADTQYF.

The chain links TRBV24-1 to TRBJ2-2; D gene ambiguous. V lost 4 bases and J lost 0, with 8 bases in between. The germline V gene has CDR1 KGHDR and CDR2 SFDVKD. The CDR3 extends over 15 amino acids. The CDR3 sequence is CATSEGITNTGELFF. The CDR3 nucleotides read TGTGCCACCAGTGAAGGGATAACGAACACCGGGGAGCTGTTTTTT.

The chain combines TRBV10-3 with TRBJ1-1, with a tentative D call TRBD1 (6 bases). Germline CDR1 and CDR2: ENHRY and SYGVKD. The CDR3 sequence is 15 residues long. The V end was cut by 3 bases, the J end by 0 bases, with 11 bases between. The DNA of the CDR3 is TGTGCCATCAGTGATCTCAAGGGGGTGAACACTGAAGCTTTCTTT. Residues: CAISDLKGVNTEAFF.

Worth noting for this clonotype: One end of the junction fails to match germline, which may point to a read error. The J gene is TRBJ2-7, the V gene TRBV5-5, with 11 bases aligning to TRBD1. The CDR3 sequence is 14 residues long. Per the germline V gene, CDR1 is SGHKS and CDR2 is YYEKEE (reference sequence). The CDR3 protein is CASGLGQGVDEQYF. The CDR3 DNA sequence: TGTGCCAGCGGCTTGGGACAGGGGGTCGACGAGCAGTACTTC.

DNA of the CDR3: TGTGCCACCAGTGATTTACCAGCGAATTTGGCATTAACATCCTACAATGAGCAGTACTTC. This encodes CATSDLPANLALTSYNEQYF. The chain carries TRBV24-1 and TRBJ2-5; D is unclear. Between the trimmed V and J ends, which lost 1 base and 11 bases, there was a span of 34 bases. The CDR3 covers 20 residues. Germline loops: CDR1 KGHDR, CDR2 SFDVKD.

V gene TRBV15 combines with J gene TRBJ2-7; D gene unclear. Germline CDR1 LNHNV, CDR2 YYDKDF (reference sequence). The CDR3 runs to 16 residues. Trimming left V 0 bases short and J 0 bases short, with 12 bases between. CDR3 amino acids: CATSRDRPGISYEQYF. CDR3 in DNA: TGTGCCACCAGCAGAGATCGGCCTGGAATCTCCTACGAGCAGTACTTC.